These T cell receptor beta chains were read from a single sample in a study of regulatory T cells in long-lasting Graves disease. TCRdb ran MiXCR on the multiplex PCR reads and lists one entry per CDR3 protein. This table has some 370,000 distinct CDR3 sequences, about 23% appearing once. Sequenced material: peripheral blood mononuclear cells (PBMCs), taken when the disease was refractory, from a patient treated with antithyroid drugs. These receptors all come from a woman aged 40 to 50 with Graves disease. Both conserved end residues are part of each CDR3. A D gene is named only where the DNA matches it firmly. Rows may omit the clone size; those that give it use once, few, many or a size class.

-	TRBV6-1	TRBJ1-5	-	CASSSPSPNQPQHF	TGTGCCAGCAGCTCCCCCAGTCCCAATCAGCCCCAGCATTTT
-	TRBV7-9	TRBJ2-1	TRBD2	CASSLDPPGLAGGYYNEQFF	TGTGCCAGCAGCTTAGACCCCCCCGGACTAGCGGGAGGTTACTACAATGAGCAGTTCTTC
many	TRBV28	TRBJ2-1	-	CASTERRANEQFF	TGTGCCAGCACCGAGCGAAGGGCCAATGAGCAGTTCTTC
-	TRBV6-5	TRBJ1-1	-	CASSYDYFMNTEAFF	TGTGCCAGCAGTTACGACTACTTTATGAACACTGAAGCTTTCTTT
-	TRBV7-2	TRBJ1-2	-	CASSLGGQGRGYTF	TGTGCCAGCAGCTTAGGCGGTCAGGGGCGAGGCTACACCTTC
many	TRBV5-1	TRBJ2-7	-	CASSLAAGTTYEQYF	TGCGCCAGCAGCTTGGCCGCGGGAACTACCTACGAGCAGTACTTC
-	TRBV6-2/TRBV6-3	TRBJ2-5	-	CASSAGLGWPQYF	TGTGCCAGCAGTGCCGGCCTCGGTTGGCCCCAGTACTTC
-	TRBV27	TRBJ2-1	TRBD2	CATTGTSGSSSYNEQFF	TGTGCCACTACCGGGACTAGCGGGAGTAGCTCCTACAATGAGCAGTTCTTC
many	TRBV7-2	TRBJ1-1	-	CASSVAGGGYTEAFF	TGTGCCAGCAGCGTAGCTGGGGGCGGGTACACTGAAGCTTTCTTT
few	TRBV4-1	TRBJ1-2	-	CASSQVGGRYGYTF	TGCGCCAGCAGCCAGGTCGGGGGACGCTATGGCTACACCTTC
-	TRBV6-1	TRBJ2-7	TRBD1	CASSLGTVRDEQYF	TGTGCCAGCAGCCTCGGGACAGTCAGGGACGAGCAGTACTTC
few	TRBV11-2	TRBJ2-5	-	CASSRLGGTEAQYF	TGTGCCAGCAGCCGTCTCGGGGGTACAGAGGCCCAGTACTTC
-	TRBV12-3/TRBV12-4	TRBJ1-2	-	CASSLEVRGYTF	TGTGCCAGCAGTTTGGAGGTGAGAGGCTACACCTTC
many	TRBV7-2	TRBJ2-7	-	CASSLTGPPYEQYF	TGTGCCAGCAGCTTAACGGGACCGCCCTACGAGCAGTACTTC